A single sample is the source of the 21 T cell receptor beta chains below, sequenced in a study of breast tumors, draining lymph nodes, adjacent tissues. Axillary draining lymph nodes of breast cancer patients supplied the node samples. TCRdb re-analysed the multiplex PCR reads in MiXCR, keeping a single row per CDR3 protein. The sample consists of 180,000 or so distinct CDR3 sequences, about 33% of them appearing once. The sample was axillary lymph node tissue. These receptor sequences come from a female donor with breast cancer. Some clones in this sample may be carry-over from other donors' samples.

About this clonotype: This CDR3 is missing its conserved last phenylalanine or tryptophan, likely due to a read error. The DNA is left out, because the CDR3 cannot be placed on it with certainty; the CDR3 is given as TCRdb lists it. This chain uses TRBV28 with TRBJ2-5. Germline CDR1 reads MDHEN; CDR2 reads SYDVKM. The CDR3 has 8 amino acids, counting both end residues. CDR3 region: CASSLCTA.

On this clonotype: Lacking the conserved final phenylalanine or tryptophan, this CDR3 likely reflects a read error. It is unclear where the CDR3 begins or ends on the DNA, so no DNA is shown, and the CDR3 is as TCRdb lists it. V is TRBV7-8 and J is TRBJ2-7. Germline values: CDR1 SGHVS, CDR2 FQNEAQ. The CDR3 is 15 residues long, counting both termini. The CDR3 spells CASSRNIGGSYEQHL.

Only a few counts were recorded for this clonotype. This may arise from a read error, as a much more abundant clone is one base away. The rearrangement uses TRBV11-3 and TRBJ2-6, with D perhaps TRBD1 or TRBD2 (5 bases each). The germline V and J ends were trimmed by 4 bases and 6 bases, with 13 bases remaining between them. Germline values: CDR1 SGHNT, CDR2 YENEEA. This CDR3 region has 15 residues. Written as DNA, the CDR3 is TGTGCCAGCAGCTCGACGGGACCTGCGGCCAACGTCCTGACTTTC. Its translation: CASSSTGPAANVLTF.

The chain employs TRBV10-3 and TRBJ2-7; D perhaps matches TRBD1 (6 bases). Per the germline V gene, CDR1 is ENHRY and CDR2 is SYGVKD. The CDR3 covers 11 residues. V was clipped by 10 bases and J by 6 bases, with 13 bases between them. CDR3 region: CATDSVFEQYF. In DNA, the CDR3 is TGTGCCACGGACAGCGTATTCGAGCAGTACTTC.

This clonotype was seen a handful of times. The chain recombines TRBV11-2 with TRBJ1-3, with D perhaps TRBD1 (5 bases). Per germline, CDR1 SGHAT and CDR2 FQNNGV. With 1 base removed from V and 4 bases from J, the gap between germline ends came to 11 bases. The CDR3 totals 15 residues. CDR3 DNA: TGTGCCAGCAGCTTAGTTGCGGGGCGCGGAAACACCATATATTTT. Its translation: CASSLVAGRGNTIYF.

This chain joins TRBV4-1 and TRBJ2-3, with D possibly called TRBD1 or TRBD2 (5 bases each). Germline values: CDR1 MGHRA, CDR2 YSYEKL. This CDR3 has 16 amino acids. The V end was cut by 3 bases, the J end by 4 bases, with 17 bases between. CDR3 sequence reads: CASSQPRGGSPDTQYF. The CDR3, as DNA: TGCGCCAGCAGCCAGCCCCGGGGCGGGTCGCCAGATACGCAGTATTTT.

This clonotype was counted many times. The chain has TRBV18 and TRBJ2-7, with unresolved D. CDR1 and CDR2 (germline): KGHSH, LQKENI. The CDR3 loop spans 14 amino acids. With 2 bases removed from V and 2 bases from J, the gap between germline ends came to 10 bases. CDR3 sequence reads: CASSPSSTTYEQYF. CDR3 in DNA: TGTGCCAGCTCACCAAGCAGCACGACCTACGAGCAGTACTTC.

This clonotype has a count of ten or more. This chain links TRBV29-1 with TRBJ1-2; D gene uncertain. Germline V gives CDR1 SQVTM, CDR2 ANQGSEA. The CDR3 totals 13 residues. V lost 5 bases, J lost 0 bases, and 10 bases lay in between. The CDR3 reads CSVYDGSNYGYTF. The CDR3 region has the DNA TGCAGCGTTTATGACGGATCTAACTATGGCTACACCTTC.

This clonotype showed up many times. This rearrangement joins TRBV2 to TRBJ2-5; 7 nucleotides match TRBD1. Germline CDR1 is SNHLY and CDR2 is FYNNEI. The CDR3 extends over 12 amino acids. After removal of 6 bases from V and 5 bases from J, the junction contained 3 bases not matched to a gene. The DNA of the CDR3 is TGTGCCAGCAGGACAGGGTATGAGACCCAGTACTTC. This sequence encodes CASRTGYETQYF.

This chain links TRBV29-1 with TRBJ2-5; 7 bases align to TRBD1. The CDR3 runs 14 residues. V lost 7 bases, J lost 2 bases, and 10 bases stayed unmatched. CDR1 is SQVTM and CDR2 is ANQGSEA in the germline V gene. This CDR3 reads CSEGATGWQETQYF. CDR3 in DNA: TGCAGCGAAGGGGCGACAGGGTGGCAAGAGACCCAGTACTTC.

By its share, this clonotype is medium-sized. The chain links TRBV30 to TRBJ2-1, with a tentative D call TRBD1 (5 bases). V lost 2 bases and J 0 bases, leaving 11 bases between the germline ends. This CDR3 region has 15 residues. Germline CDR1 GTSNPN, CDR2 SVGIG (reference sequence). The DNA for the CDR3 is TGTGCCTGGAGTCCAGACAGCTACTCCTACAATGAGCAGTTCTTC. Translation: CAWSPDSYSYNEQFF.

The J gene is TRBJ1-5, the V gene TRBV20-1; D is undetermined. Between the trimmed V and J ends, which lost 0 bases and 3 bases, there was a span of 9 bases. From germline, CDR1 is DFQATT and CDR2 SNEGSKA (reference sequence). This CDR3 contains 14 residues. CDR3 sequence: CSARDGRPNQPQHF. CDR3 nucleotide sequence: TGCAGTGCTAGAGATGGCAGGCCCAATCAGCCCCAGCATTTT.

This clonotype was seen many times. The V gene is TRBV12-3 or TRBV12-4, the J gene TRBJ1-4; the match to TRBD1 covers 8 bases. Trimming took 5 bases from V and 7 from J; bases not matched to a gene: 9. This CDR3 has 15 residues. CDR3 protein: CASSTGTGPTEKLFF. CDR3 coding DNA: TGTGCCAGCAGTACCGGGACAGGTCCAACTGAAAAACTGTTTTTT.

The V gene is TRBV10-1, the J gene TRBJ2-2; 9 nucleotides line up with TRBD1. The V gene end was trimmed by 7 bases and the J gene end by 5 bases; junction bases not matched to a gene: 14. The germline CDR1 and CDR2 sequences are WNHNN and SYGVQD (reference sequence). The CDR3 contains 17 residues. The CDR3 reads CASICTGGEADTGELFF. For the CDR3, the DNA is TGCGCCAGCATTTGTACAGGGGGCGAGGCTGATACCGGGGAGCTGTTTTTT.

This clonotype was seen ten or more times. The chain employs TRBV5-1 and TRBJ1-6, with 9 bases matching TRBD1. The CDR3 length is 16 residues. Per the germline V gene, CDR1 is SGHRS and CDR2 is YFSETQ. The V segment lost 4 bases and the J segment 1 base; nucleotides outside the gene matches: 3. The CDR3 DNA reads TGCGCCAGCAGCCAAGACAGGGGGTCCTATAATTCACCCCTCCACTTT. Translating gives CASSQDRGSYNSPLHF.

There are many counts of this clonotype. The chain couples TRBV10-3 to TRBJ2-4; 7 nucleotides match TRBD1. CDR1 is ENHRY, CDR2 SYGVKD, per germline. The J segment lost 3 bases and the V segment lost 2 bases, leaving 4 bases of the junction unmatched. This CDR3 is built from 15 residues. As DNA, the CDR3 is TGTGCCATCAGTGAGGGACAGGACAGCAAAAACATTCAGTACTTC. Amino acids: CAISEGQDSKNIQYF.

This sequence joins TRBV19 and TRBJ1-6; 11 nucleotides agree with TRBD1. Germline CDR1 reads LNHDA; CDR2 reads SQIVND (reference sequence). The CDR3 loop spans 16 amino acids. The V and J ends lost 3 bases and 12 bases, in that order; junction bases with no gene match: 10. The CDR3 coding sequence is TGTGCCAGTAGTATTGAGCCGGGACAGGGGGGTTTACCCCTCCACTTT. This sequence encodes CASSIEPGQGGLPLHF.

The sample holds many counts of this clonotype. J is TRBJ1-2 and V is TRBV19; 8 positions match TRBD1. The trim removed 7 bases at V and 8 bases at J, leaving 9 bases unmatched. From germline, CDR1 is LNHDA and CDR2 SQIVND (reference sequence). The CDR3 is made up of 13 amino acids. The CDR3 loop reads CASTPDREHGYTF. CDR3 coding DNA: TGTGCCAGTACCCCGGACAGGGAGCACGGCTACACCTTC.

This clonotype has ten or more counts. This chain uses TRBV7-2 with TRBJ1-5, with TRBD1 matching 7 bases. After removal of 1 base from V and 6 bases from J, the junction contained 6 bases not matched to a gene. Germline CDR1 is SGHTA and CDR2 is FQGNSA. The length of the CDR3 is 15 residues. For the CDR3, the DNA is TGTGCCAGCAGCTTAGGAGGGGGCGCTTTTCAGCCCCAGCATTTT. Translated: CASSLGGGAFQPQHF.

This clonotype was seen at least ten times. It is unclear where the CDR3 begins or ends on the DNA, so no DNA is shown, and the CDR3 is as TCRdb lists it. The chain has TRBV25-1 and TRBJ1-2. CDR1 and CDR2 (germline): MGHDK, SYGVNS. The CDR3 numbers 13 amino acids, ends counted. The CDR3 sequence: CASSTSRDYGYTF.

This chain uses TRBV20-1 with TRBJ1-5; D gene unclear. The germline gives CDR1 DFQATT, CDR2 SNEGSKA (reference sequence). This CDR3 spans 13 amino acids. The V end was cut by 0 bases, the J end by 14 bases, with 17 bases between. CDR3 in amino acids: CSAREGGAAYEHF. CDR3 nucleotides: TGCAGTGCTAGAGAGGGCGGCGCGGCCTACGAGCATTTT.